Listed below are T cell receptor beta chains from one sample, sequenced in a study of cytomegalovirus exposure and HLA in healthy donors. Measured with immunoSEQ multiplex PCR; TCRdb has only the in-frame clones, and not every one. Here the sample spans roughly 120,000 clones, approximately 81% being singletons. What was sequenced was PBMCs. The source is a man aged 18 to 30 in good health and CMV-seronegative. Each CDR3 is given with its conserved first and last residue. D genes are given only for firm matches. Clone size, where shown, is once, few, many, or a class for clones that have expanded.

clone_size j_call d_call v_call cdr3_aa cdr3_nt
few TRBJ2-5 NA TRBV28 CASSAYQETQYF TGTGCCAGCAGTGCGTACCAAGAGACCCAGTACTTC
NA TRBJ2-1 NA TRBV5-4 CASSLEGPTGALYNEQFF TGTGCCAGCAGCTTGGAGGGCCCGACGGGAGCTCTCTACAATGAGCAGTTCTTC
NA TRBJ1-1 TRBD1 TRBV6-5 CASSHRGLDTEAFF TGTGCCAGCAGTCACAGGGGGCTGGACACTGAAGCTTTCTTT
NA TRBJ2-5 NA TRBV18 CASSLNGNQETQYF TGTGCCAGCTCACTAAACGGGAACCAAGAGACCCAGTACTTC
NA TRBJ2-7 TRBD2 TRBV7-8 CASSSPRSGSSYEQYF TGTGCCAGCAGCTCTCCTAGAAGCGGGAGCTCCTACGAGCAGTACTTC
NA TRBJ2-7 NA TRBV25-1 CASSAPGSSYEQYF TGTGCCAGCAGTGCCCCAGGCAGCTCCTACGAGCAGTACTTC
NA TRBJ2-7 TRBD2 TRBV18 CASSPRWGTSPREQYF TGTGCCAGCTCCCCCCGTTGGGGGACTAGCCCTCGCGAGCAGTACTTC
once TRBJ2-3 TRBD2 TRBV10-2 CASSRLAGGDTQYF TGCGCCAGCAGCAGACTAGCGGGAGGAGATACGCAGTATTTT
NA TRBJ1-2 TRBD1 TRBV30 CAWKTGGVRGYTF TGTGCCTGGAAGACAGGGGGCGTCAGGGGCTACACCTTC
once TRBJ2-7 TRBD1 TRBV28 CASSLGGTGWGEQYF TGTGCCAGCAGCCTGGGGGGGACAGGGTGGGGCGAGCAGTACTTC
NA TRBJ1-4 NA TRBV6-6 CASSLQWGPNEKLFF TGTGCCAGCAGTTTACAGTGGGGGCCTAATGAAAAACTGTTTTTT
NA TRBJ2-1 NA TRBV7-9 CASSLVGDNEQFF TGTGCCAGCAGCTTGGTAGGGGACAATGAGCAGTTCTTC
NA TRBJ1-2 TRBD1 TRBV19 CASRRGTGNNYGYTF TGTGCCAGTAGGCGTGGGACAGGGAATAACTATGGCTACACCTTC
NA TRBJ2-7 TRBD1 TRBV7-8 CASSLAGAGGYEQYF TGTGCCAGCAGCTTAGCGGGGGCAGGGGGCTACGAGCAGTACTTC
NA TRBJ1-5 NA TRBV6-5 CASSYSQPHQPQHF TGTGCCAGCAGTTACTCACAGCCTCATCAGCCCCAGCATTTT
NA TRBJ2-2 TRBD2 TRBV7-3 CSSSFRTSGHTGELFF TGTTCCAGCAGCTTTAGGACTAGCGGCCACACCGGGGAGCTGTTTTTT
once TRBJ1-2 TRBD1 TRBV7-9 CASSHRGNYGYTF TGTGCCAGCAGCCACAGGGGGAACTATGGCTACACCTTC
few TRBJ2-3 TRBD2 TRBV2 CASSEEASGRADTQYF TGTGCCAGCAGTGAAGAGGCTAGCGGGAGGGCAGATACGCAGTATTTT
NA TRBJ2-5 TRBD1 TRBV2 CASSAQGAKDYTQYF TGTGCCAGCAGCGCACAGGGGGCCAAAGATTATACCCAGTACTTC
few TRBJ1-6 NA TRBV6-5 CASKREANSPLHF TGTGCCAGCAAGCGAGAGGCCAATTCACCCCTCCACTTT
NA TRBJ2-7 TRBD1 TRBV5-8 CASSLQTGGFYEQYF TGTGCCAGCAGCCTACAGACAGGGGGCTTCTACGAGCAGTACTTC
NA TRBJ2-7 TRBD2 TRBV27 CASRTTGTSGRKSYEQYF TGTGCCAGCAGAACCACCGGGACTAGCGGGAGGAAATCCTACGAGCAGTACTTC
NA TRBJ2-1 NA TRBV27 CASSLTLAVNEQFF TGTGCCAGCAGTTTAACCCTCGCAGTAAATGAGCAGTTCTTC
NA TRBJ2-3 TRBD2 TRBV15 CATSRERLASSDTQYF TGTGCCACCAGCAGAGAGAGACTAGCTAGCTCAGATACGCAGTATTTT
NA TRBJ2-3 NA TRBV10-3 CAISESQGLTDTQYF TGTGCCATCAGTGAGTCTCAGGGGCTCACAGATACGCAGTATTTT
NA TRBJ2-2 NA TRBV5-1 CASSLTGIDTGELFF TGCGCCAGCAGCTTAACCGGGATCGACACCGGGGAGCTGTTTTTT
NA TRBJ1-6 TRBD1 TRBV4-1 CASSQREGGSGSPLHF TGCGCCAGCAGCCAACGTGAAGGGGGCTCTGGTTCACCCCTCCACTTT
once TRBJ1-5 NA TRBV7-9 CASSAGGGRNSNQPQHF TGTGCCAGCAGTGCAGGTGGGGGCCGGAATAGCAATCAGCCCCAGCATTTT
NA TRBJ2-7 TRBD2 TRBV7-3 CASSPSGSNEQYF TGTGCCAGCAGTCCGAGCGGGAGTAACGAGCAGTACTTC
NA TRBJ2-5 TRBD1 TRBV5-6 CASSSSQGARETQYF TGTGCCAGCAGCAGTTCACAGGGGGCCAGGGAGACCCAGTACTTC
NA TRBJ2-7 NA TRBV6-6 CASSPTGGSHEQYF TGTGCCAGCAGCCCAACCGGGGGATCCCACGAGCAGTACTTC
once TRBJ2-2 NA TRBV2 CASKIPGLAGIGELFF TGTGCCAGCAAGATCCCGGGACTTGCGGGAATCGGGGAGCTGTTTTTT
once TRBJ2-5 NA TRBV6-6 CASSANDRLKETQYF TGTGCCAGCAGTGCAAACGACAGGTTAAAAGAGACCCAGTACTTC